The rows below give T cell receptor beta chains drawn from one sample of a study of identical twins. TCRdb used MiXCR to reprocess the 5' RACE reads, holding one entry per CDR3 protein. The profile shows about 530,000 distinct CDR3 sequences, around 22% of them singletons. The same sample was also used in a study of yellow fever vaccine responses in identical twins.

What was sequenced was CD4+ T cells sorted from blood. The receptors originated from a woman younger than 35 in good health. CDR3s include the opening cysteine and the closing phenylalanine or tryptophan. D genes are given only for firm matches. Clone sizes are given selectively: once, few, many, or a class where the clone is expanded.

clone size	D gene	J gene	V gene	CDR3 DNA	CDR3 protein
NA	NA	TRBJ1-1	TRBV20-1	TGCAGTGCTTCCAGAGGCCTAAACACTGAAGCTTTCTTT	CSASRGLNTEAFF
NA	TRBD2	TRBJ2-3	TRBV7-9	TGTGCCAGCAGCTTATGGCGGGGGGGCGGAGATACGCAGTATTTT	CASSLWRGGGDTQYF
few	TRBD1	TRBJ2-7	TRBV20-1	TGCAGTGCCAGTCTACAGGGGGTTTCCTACGAGCAGTACTTC	CSASLQGVSYEQYF
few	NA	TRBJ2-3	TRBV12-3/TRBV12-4	TGTGCCAGCAGTTTACGACTAGTAAACACAGATACGCAGTATTTT	CASSLRLVNTDTQYF
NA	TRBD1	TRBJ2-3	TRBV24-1	TGTGCCACCAGATCCGGGACAGGGCCAGATACGCAGTATTTT	CATRSGTGPDTQYF
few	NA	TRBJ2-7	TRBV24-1	TGTGCCACCAGTGACTATGACGAGCAGTACTTC	CATSDYDEQYF
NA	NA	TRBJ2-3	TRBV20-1	TGCAGTGCTAGAAAAGCCGCAGATACGCAGTATTTT	CSARKAADTQYF
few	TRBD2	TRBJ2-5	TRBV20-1	TGCAGTGCTGCCCCGACTAGCGGGGGGGCCGGGACCCAGTACTTC	CSAAPTSGGAGTQYF
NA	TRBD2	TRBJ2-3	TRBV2	TGTGCCAGCAGTGACGGTAGACTAGCGGGGGGCACAGATACGCAGTATTTT	CASSDGRLAGGTDTQYF
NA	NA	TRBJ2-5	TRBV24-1	TGTGCCACCAGTGATTTGGTAGGTACGAAAGAGACCCAGTACTTC	CATSDLVGTKETQYF
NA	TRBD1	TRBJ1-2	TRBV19	TGTGCCAGTAGTATAGAAGTCAGGGACAGATCCGTATCCGGCTACACCTTC	CASSIEVRDRSVSGYTF
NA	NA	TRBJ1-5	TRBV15	TGTGCCACCAGCAGAGACGGACAGCTAGGTCAGCCCCAGCATTTT	CATSRDGQLGQPQHF
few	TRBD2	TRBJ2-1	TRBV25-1	TGTGCCAGCAGTAATGGACTAGAGTTGAATGAGCAGTTCTTC	CASSNGLELNEQFF
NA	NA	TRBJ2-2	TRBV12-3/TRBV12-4	TGTGCCAGCAGTCAGCGGACAGTTACTAAAACCGGGGAGCTGTTTTTT	CASSQRTVTKTGELFF
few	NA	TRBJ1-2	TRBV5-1	TGCGCCAGCAGGTTGGGCACAGGAATCAACTATGGCTACACCTTC	CASRLGTGINYGYTF
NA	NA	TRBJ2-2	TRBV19	TGTGCCAGTATTATCACCGGGGAGCTGTTTTTT	CASIITGELFF